One and the same sample provided the 21 T cell receptor beta chains below, sequenced in a study of cytomegalovirus exposure and HLA in healthy donors. PCR primers comprised 60 Vbeta and 13 Jbeta primers. Generated by immunoSEQ multiplex PCR, the TCRdb table keeps only in-frame clones and is missing some. The specimen's table records roughly 220,000 clones. Sequenced: PBMCs. Every receptor here comes from a girl aged 2-15 years in good health and CMV-seropositive.

The V and J genes are TRBV2 and TRBJ2-3; 8 bases agree with TRBD2. The CDR3 is made up of 18 amino acids. V was pared by 4 bases and J by 4 bases, with 16 bases of the junction left unmatched. Germline V CDR1 and CDR2: SNHLY, FYNNEI. As DNA, the CDR3 is TGTGCCAGCAGTGCATTCGGGTCGGGACTAGACAACGCAGATACGCAGTATTTT. Its protein product is CASSAFGSGLDNADTQYF. Together with reference TRBV2 and TRBJ2-3, the CDR3 gives the full variable domain: EPEVTQTPSHQVTQMGQEVILRCVPISNHLYFYWYRQILGQKVEFLVSFYNNEISEKSEIFDDQFSVERPDGSNFTLKIRSTKLEDSAMYFCASSAFGSGLDNADTQYFGPGTRLTVL.

The genes are TRBV15 and TRBJ2-7, with D possibly TRBD1 on 5 matching bases. V shed 1 base and J shed 6 bases, with 16 bases lying between them. The CDR3 runs to 15 residues. CDR1 and CDR2 from the germline V gene are LNHNV and YYDKDF (reference sequence). The CDR3, as DNA: TGTGCCACCAGCAGAGGCGACAGCTCCTGGATCGAGCAGTACTTC. Its translation: CATSRGDSSWIEQYF.

The chain recombines TRBV28 with TRBJ2-7, with 11 bases matching TRBD1. Looked up from germline, CDR1 is MDHEN and CDR2 is SYDVKM. V lost 10 bases, J lost 4 bases, and 12 bases stayed unmatched. The CDR3 loop spans 15 amino acids. CDR3 sequence (DNA): TGTGCCACCCTAACTTCCGGGACAGGGGGGTACGAGCAGTACTTC. The encoded protein is CATLTSGTGGYEQYF.

J is TRBJ1-1 and V is TRBV5-1, with TRBD1 as a possible D gene (6 bases). Germline V gene sequence: CDR1 SGHRS, CDR2 YFSETQ. The CDR3 spans 15 residues. Trimming stripped 4 bases from V and 0 bases from J, with 13 bases between. Here the CDR3 DNA reads TGCGCCAGCAGCCTAGAGACAGGTTTGAACACTGAAGCTTTCTTT. This translates into CASSLETGLNTEAFF. Based on the CDR3 plus reference TRBV5-1 and TRBJ1-1, the full variable domain is KAGVTQTPRYLIKTRGQQVTLSCSPISGHRSVSWYQQTPGQGLQFLFEYFSETQRNKGNFPGRFSGRQFSNSRSEMNVSTLELGDSALYLCASSLETGLNTEAFFGQGTRLTVV.

V gene TRBV6-5 combines with J gene TRBJ1-5, with TRBD1 identical over 7 bases. The CDR3 is made up of 14 amino acids. Unmatched junction bases numbered 8, after V lost 6 bases and J lost 6 bases. Germline V gives CDR1 MNHEY, CDR2 SVGAGI. This CDR3 is CASRDGQGGQPQHF. Written as DNA, the CDR3 is TGTGCCAGCAGGGACGGGCAGGGGGGTCAGCCCCAGCATTTT.

V gene TRBV6-5 combines with J gene TRBJ1-1; D unresolved. Germline CDR1 is MNHEY and CDR2 is SVGAGI. The CDR3 runs to 13 residues. The germline V and J ends were trimmed by 5 bases and 1 base, with 8 bases remaining between them. CDR3 region: CASSELENTEAFF. CDR3 bases: TGTGCCAGCAGTGAACTAGAGAACACTGAAGCTTTCTTT.

This sequence joins TRBV5-1 and TRBJ1-2, with TRBD1 matching over 8 bases. Trimming removed 2 bases from V and 8 bases from J; junction bases left unmatched: 14. This CDR3 contains 16 residues. Per the germline V gene, CDR1 is SGHRS and CDR2 is YFSETQ. This CDR3 reads CASSFTGGQGIEGYTF. The CDR3 region has the DNA TGCGCCAGCAGCTTCACCGGAGGACAGGGTATCGAAGGCTACACCTTC.

The V and J genes are TRBV9 and TRBJ2-1, with 12 bases that match TRBD2. V dropped 0 bases and J dropped 8; count of bases not matched to a gene: 6. The CDR3 is 16 residues long. Per the germline V gene, CDR1 is SGDLS and CDR2 is YYNGEE. CDR3 loop: CASSVGLAGDSYEQFF. The CDR3 coding sequence is TGTGCCAGCAGCGTAGGACTAGCGGGAGATTCGTATGAGCAGTTCTTC.

This chain joins TRBV6-1 and TRBJ1-4; 9 nucleotides line up with TRBD1. The CDR3 consists of 18 residues. V shed 3 bases and J 7 bases; nucleotides not matched to a gene: 15. In germline, CDR1 is MNHNS, CDR2 SASEGT. CDR3 nucleotide sequence: TGTGCCAGCAGTGATTGGAGGTTCTCGGGGACAGGGAGTGAAAAACTGTTTTTT. This gives the protein CASSDWRFSGTGSEKLFF.

The chain uses TRBV14 and TRBJ2-5; the match to TRBD2 covers 10 bases. This CDR3 spans 17 amino acids. Germline V CDR1 and CDR2: SGHDN, FVKESK. V lost 4 bases and J lost 3; bases outside the gene matches: 11. CDR3 region: CASSPLLAGGGKETQYF. The CDR3 DNA is TGTGCCAGCAGCCCCTTATTAGCGGGAGGAGGCAAAGAGACCCAGTACTTC.

CDR3 in DNA: TGTGCCAGTAGCCCGAGCTCCTACGAGCAGTACTTC. Its translation is CASSPSSYEQYF. V usage is TRBV19 and J usage is TRBJ2-7; no clear D. The CDR3 length is 12 residues. V gave up 6 bases and J gave up 0 bases, with 6 bases separating them. CDR1 and CDR2 from the germline V gene are LNHDA and SQIVND (reference sequence).

The J gene is TRBJ2-7, the V gene TRBV28; tentative D call: TRBD2 (6 bases). Germline CDR1 MDHEN, CDR2 SYDVKM. The CDR3 spans 12 residues. V gave up 8 bases and J gave up 2 bases, with 10 bases separating them. CDR3 coding DNA: TGTGCCAGCGCGGGGCTAGCCTACGAGCAGTACTTC. Its protein is CASAGLAYEQYF.

Here the CDR3 DNA reads TGTGCCAGCAGGGAGGGGGCTTATGGCTACACCTTC. It specifies CASREGAYGYTF. The chain recombines TRBV25-1 with TRBJ1-2; 7 bases match TRBD1. CDR1 and CDR2 (germline): MGHDK, SYGVNS. The CDR3 consists of 12 residues. Trimming at V came to 6 bases and at J to 5 bases, leaving 3 bases not matched to a gene.

The V call is TRBV19, the J call TRBJ1-2; 8 bases fit TRBD1. The germline gives CDR1 LNHDA, CDR2 SQIVND (reference sequence). The V and J ends lost 5 bases and 5 bases, in that order; junction bases with no gene match: 7. The CDR3 length is 14 residues. CDR3 protein: CASSPRDRIYGYTF. The DNA of the CDR3 is TGTGCCAGTAGTCCCCGGGACAGGATTTATGGCTACACCTTC.

The V call is TRBV6-5, the J call TRBJ2-1; D may be TRBD2 (6 bases). The CDR3 runs to 13 residues. Per germline, CDR1 MNHEY and CDR2 SVGAGI. Trimming left V 0 bases short and J 15 bases short, with 15 bases between. In nucleotides, the CDR3 is TGTGCCAGCAGTTACTCCGGAGGGCCGGGCCTGTTCTTC. Translated: CASSYSGGPGLFF.

The genes are TRBV11-3 and TRBJ2-3, with 13 bases that match TRBD2. CDR3 size: 16 residues. Germline V CDR1 and CDR2: SGHNT, YENEEA. V lost 5 bases and J lost 2; bases outside the gene matches: 4. The CDR3 nucleotides read TGTGCCAGCAGCCAAGGACTAGCGGGAGACACAGATACGCAGTATTTT. Translated: CASSQGLAGDTDTQYF.

The chain joins TRBV5-1 to TRBJ2-5, with D perhaps TRBD2 (6 bases). The CDR3 is 14 residues long. The germline gives CDR1 SGHRS, CDR2 YFSETQ. The V end was cut by 2 bases, the J end by 5 bases, with 13 bases between. This chain's CDR3 is CASSLFTGAETQYF. The CDR3 DNA sequence: TGCGCCAGCAGCTTATTCACGGGAGCGGAGACCCAGTACTTC.

The gene calls are TRBV7-9 and TRBJ2-1, with 10 bases identical to TRBD2. CDR3 length: 16 amino acids. V gave up 0 bases and J gave up 3 bases; unmatched junction bases: 2. Germline V gene sequence: CDR1 SEHNR, CDR2 FQNEAQ (reference sequence). CDR3: CASSLARTSGYNEQFF. CDR3 nucleotides: TGTGCCAGCAGCTTAGCGAGGACTAGCGGCTACAATGAGCAGTTCTTC.

The chain combines TRBV28 with TRBJ1-2; D might be TRBD1 (6 bases). The CDR3 is made up of 14 amino acids. V dropped 5 bases and J dropped 4 bases, with 14 bases sitting between them. The V gene's germline CDR1 is MDHEN and CDR2 SYDVKM. In DNA, the CDR3 is TGTGCCAGCAGTAATACAGGGTTAGGCTATGGCTACACCTTC. This translates into CASSNTGLGYGYTF.

Comments on this clone: Germline is not matched at one junction end, which may reflect a read error. J is TRBJ1-2 and V is TRBV12-5; 9 nucleotides agree with TRBD1. This CDR3 is built from 14 residues. Germline values: CDR1 LGHNT, CDR2 FRNRAP. The DNA for the CDR3 is TGTGCTAGTGGCCCGGGACAGGGTAACGATGGCTACACCTTC. Translating it yields CASGPGQGNDGYTF.

The chain has TRBV7-9 and TRBJ2-3, with TRBD2 identical over 14 bases. The CDR3 is 19 amino acids. CDR1 and CDR2 from the germline V gene are SEHNR and FQNEAQ (reference sequence). Trimming took 5 bases from V and 4 from J; bases not matched to a gene: 14. CDR3 loop: CASSRQAGLAGVRSDTQYF. The CDR3 DNA reads TGTGCCAGCAGCCGACAGGCGGGACTAGCGGGAGTGAGGTCAGATACGCAGTATTTT. The whole variable domain, filled in from reference TRBV7-9 and TRBJ2-3, reads DTGVSQNPRHKITKRGQNVTFRCDPISEHNRLYWYRQTLGQGPEFLTYFQNEAQLEKSRLLSDRFSAERPKGSFSTLEIQRTEQGDSAMYLCASSRQAGLAGVRSDTQYFGPGTRLTVL.